This T cell receptor beta chain was documented in a study of type 1 and type 2 diabetes patients. Study-wide background: T cells were magnetically sorted from PBMCs as CD4+ or CD8+ subsets. Study results and limitations: Unmatched age and gender across groups might bias interpretation.

The CDR3 extends over 15 amino acids. Looked up from germline, CDR1 is SGHRS and CDR2 is YFSETQ. The PCR template was genomic DNA. Amplification of the beta chain CDR3 used 30 forward and 13 reverse multiplex primers. TCRdb redid the calling of the multiplex PCR reads with MiXCR, one entry per CDR3 protein. The sample lists 270,000 or so distinct CDR3 sequences, 47% occurring once. As regards this clonotype: Its target is not known. One end of the junction varies from germline; a read error may be responsible.

The sequencing sample was made of peripheral blood mononuclear cells (PBMCs). The V gene is TRBV5-1, the J gene TRBJ2-7, with 8 nucleotides matching TRBD1. The TCR comes from a man aged 18 to 29 with type 2 diabetes. CDR3 DNA: TGTGCCAGTAGCGACAGGGGCCGTGTGGCCTACGAGCAGTACTTC. It specifies CASSDRGRVAYEQYF. Based on the CDR3 plus reference TRBV5-1 and TRBJ2-7, the full variable domain is KAGVTQTPRYLIKTRGQQVTLSCSPISGHRSVSWYQQTPGQGLQFLFEYFSETQRNKGNFPGRFSGRQFSNSRSEMNVSTLELGDSALYLCASSDRGRVAYEQYFGPGTRLTVT.